The TCR beta chain described here comes from a study of shared clonotypes between healthy human individuals. Points from the study as a whole: The study drew on few donors, limiting represented genetic and exposure-history diversity.

Produced via immunoSEQ multiplex PCR; TCRdb's table is partial and in-frame only. The profile shows about 1 million clones, around 76% of them singletons. Looked up from germline, CDR1 is SQVTM and CDR2 is ANQGSEA. The CDR3 sequence is 15 residues long. The V and J ends lost 4 bases and 6 bases, in that order; junction bases with no gene match: 10. Regarding this clone: Its target is unknown.

The donor cohort consisted entirely of Caucasian adults residing in Nashville, Tennessee. CD4+ cells underwent separation, giving CD45RA+ naive and CD45RA-negative memory subsets. This receptor was taken from a man aged 18 to 30 in good health. Sequenced material: memory CD4+ T cells sorted from blood. The subset here: CD45RA-negative fraction. The gene calls are TRBV29-1 and TRBJ2-7; 12 nucleotides align to TRBD1. The CDR3: CSVGRGTGGLGEQYF. As DNA, the CDR3 is TGCAGCGTTGGAAGGGGGACAGGGGGCCTCGGCGAGCAGTACTTC.